The clone carrying this T cell receptor (beta chain) has more than one count but fewer than ten. Its antigen is as yet unknown. This entry comes from a study of T cell repertoires in cytomegalovirus infection. Study at large: Public TCR beta signatures provided an indication of both CMV infection and a matching HLA type.

This CDR3 region has 13 residues. CDR1 is SGHVS and CDR2 is FNYEAQ in the germline V gene. V shed 5 bases and J shed 2 bases, with 8 bases lying between them. One entry per CDR3 protein, called by TCRdb with MiXCR from the reads. The sample lists 100,000 or so distinct CDR3 sequences; 42% were seen once. The sequence was collected from a human donor in good health (CMV status not recorded). Some clones in this sample may be carry-over from other donors' samples. The sequenced sample was CD8+ T cells from cultured PBMCs, obtained from culture after CMV antigen stimulation. V is TRBV7-6 and J is TRBJ2-3; D gene ambiguous. The CDR3 region has the DNA TGTGCCAGCAGCCAGACTCTCACAGATACGCAGTATTTT. This codes for CASSQTLTDTQYF. Full variable domain (remainder filled in from reference TRBV7-6 and TRBJ2-3): GAGVSQSPRYKVTKRGQDVALRCDPISGHVSLYWYRQALGQGPEFLTYFNYEAQQDKSGLPNDRFSAERPEGSISTLTIQRTEQRDSAMYRCASSQTLTDTQYFGPGTRLTVL.